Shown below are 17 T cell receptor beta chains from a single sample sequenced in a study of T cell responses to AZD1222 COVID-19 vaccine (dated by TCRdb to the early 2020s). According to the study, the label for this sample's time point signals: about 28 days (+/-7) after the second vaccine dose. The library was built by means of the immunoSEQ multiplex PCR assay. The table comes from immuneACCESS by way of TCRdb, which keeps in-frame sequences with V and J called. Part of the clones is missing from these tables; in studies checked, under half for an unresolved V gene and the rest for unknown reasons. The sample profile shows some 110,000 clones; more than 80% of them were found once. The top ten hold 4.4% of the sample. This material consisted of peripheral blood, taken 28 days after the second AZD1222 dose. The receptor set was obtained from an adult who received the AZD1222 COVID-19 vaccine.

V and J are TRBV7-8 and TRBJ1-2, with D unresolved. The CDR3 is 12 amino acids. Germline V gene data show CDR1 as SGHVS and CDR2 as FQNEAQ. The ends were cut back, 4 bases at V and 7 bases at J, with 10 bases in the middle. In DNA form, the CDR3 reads TGTGCCAGCAGCTCATCGAGGAGTGGCTACACCTTC. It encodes CASSSSRSGYTF.

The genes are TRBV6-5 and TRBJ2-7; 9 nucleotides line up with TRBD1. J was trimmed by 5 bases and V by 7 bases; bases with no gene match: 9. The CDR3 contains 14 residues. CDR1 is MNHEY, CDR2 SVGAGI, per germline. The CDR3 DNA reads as TGTGCCAGCACCTCACAGGGGGCTGGCGACGAGCAGTACTTC. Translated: CASTSQGAGDEQYF.

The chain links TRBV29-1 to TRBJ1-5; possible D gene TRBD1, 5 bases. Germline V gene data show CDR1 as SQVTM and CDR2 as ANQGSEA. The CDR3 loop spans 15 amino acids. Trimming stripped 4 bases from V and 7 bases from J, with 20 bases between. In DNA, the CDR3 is TGCAGCGTTGCCCTTGGGGGGGATGTTTCCCAGCCCCAGCATTTT. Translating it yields CSVALGGDVSQPQHF.

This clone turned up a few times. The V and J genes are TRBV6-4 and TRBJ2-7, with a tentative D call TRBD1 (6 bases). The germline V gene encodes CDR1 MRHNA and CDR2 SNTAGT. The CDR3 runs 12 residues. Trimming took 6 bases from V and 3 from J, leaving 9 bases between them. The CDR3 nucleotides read TGTGCCAGCAGCTACAGGGTCTACGAGCAGTACTTC. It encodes CASSYRVYEQYF.

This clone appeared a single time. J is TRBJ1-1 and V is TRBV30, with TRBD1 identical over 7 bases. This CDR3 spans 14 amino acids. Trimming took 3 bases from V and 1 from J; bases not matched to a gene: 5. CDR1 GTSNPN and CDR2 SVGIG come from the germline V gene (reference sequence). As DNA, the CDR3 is TGTGCCTGGAGAGGGGGCAGGGCGAACACTGAAGCTTTCTTT. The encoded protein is CAWRGGRANTEAFF.

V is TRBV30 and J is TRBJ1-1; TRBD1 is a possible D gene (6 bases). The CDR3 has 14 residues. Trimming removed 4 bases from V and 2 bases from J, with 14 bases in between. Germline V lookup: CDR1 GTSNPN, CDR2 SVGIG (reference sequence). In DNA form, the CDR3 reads TGTGCCTGGACCCAGGGGTTACTTAACACTGAAGCTTTCTTT. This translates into CAWTQGLLNTEAFF.

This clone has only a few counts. CDR3 coding DNA: TGTGCCAGCAACCACCGCGGGACCTACGAGCAGTACTTC. Translated: CASNHRGTYEQYF. The rearrangement uses TRBV7-2 and TRBJ2-7, with a possible D match to TRBD2 (6 bases). Germline V gene data show CDR1 as SGHTA and CDR2 as FQGNSA. The V end lost 7 bases, the J end lost 2 bases, and 12 bases lay between the germline ends. The CDR3 consists of 13 residues.

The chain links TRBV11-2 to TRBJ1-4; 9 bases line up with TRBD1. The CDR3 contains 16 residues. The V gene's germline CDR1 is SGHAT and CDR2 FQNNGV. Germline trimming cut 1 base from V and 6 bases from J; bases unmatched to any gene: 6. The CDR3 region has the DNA TGTGCCAGCAGCTTAGCTCAGGGACAGGGAGATGAAAAACTGTTTTTT. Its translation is CASSLAQGQGDEKLFF.

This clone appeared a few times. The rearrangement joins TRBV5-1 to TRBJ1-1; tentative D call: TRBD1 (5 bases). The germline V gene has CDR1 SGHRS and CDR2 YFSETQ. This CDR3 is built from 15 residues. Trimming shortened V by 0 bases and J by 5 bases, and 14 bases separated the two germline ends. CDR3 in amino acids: CASSLGGSGRTEAFF. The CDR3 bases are TGCGCCAGCAGCTTGGGGGGCAGCGGAAGAACTGAAGCTTTCTTT. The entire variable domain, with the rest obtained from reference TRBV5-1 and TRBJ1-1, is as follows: KAGVTQTPRYLIKTRGQQVTLSCSPISGHRSVSWYQQTPGQGLQFLFEYFSETQRNKGNFPGRFSGRQFSNSRSEMNVSTLELGDSALYLCASSLGGSGRTEAFFGQGTRLTVV.

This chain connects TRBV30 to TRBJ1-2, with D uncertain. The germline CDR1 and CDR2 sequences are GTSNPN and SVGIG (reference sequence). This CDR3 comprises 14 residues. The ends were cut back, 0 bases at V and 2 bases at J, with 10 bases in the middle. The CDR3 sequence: CAWSVLGRNYGYTF. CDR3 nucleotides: TGTGCCTGGAGTGTACTTGGGAGAAACTATGGCTACACCTTC.

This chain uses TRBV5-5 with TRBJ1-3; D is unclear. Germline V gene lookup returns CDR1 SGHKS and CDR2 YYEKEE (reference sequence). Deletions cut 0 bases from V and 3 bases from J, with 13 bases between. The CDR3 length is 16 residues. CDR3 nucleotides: TGTGCCAGCAGCTTGGGGGCGGCCGCCCTTGGAAACACCATATATTTT. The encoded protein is CASSLGAAALGNTIYF.

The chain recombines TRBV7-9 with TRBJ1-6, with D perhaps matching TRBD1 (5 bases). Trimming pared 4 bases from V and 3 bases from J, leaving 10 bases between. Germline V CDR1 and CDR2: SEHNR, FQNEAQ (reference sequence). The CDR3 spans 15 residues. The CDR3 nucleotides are TGTGCCAGCAGCTCGACAGCAAACTATAATTCACCCCTCCACTTT. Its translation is CASSSTANYNSPLHF. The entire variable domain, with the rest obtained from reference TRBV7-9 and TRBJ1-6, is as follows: DTGVSQNPRHKITKRGQNVTFRCDPISEHNRLYWYRQTLGQGPEFLTYFQNEAQLEKSRLLSDRFSAERPKGSFSTLEIQRTEQGDSAMYLCASSSTANYNSPLHFGNGTRLTVT.

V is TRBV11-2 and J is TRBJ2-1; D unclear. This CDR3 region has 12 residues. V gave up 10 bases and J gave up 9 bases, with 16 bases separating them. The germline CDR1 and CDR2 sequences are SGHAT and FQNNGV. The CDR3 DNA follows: TGTGCCACCAAGGAGCAGGTCTTTGAGCAGTTCTTC. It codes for CATKEQVFEQFF. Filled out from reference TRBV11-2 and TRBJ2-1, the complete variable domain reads EAGVAQSPRYKIIEKRQSVAFWCNPISGHATLYWYQQILGQGPKLLIQFQNNGVVDDSQLPKDRFSAERLKGVDSTLKIQPAKLEDSAVYLCATKEQVFEQFFGPGTRLTVL.

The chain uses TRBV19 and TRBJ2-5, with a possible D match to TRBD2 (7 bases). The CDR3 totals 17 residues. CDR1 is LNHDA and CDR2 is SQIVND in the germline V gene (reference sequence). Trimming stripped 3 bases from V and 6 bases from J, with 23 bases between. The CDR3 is CASSMPAGEAGSQTQYF. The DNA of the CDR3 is TGTGCCAGTAGTATGCCGGCAGGGGAAGCGGGGTCGCAGACCCAGTACTTC.

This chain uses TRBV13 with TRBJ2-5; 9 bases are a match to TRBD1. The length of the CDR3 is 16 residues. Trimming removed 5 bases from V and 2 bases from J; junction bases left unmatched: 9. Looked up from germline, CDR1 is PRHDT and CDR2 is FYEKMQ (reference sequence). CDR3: CASSTLQGARQETQYF. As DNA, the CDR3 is TGTGCCAGCAGCACCCTACAGGGGGCGAGGCAAGAGACCCAGTACTTC.

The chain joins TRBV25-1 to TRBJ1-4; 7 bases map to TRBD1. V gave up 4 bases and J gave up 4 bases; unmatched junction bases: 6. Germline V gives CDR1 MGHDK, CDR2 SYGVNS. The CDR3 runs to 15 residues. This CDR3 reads CASSARTGSNEKLFF. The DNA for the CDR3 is TGTGCCAGCAGTGCACGGACAGGAAGTAATGAAAAACTGTTTTTT.

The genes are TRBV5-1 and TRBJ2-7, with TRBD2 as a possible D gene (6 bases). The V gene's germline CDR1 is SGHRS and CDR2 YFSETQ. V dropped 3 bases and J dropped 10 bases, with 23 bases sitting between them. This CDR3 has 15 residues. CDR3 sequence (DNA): TGCGCCAGCAGCTGGGGAAAGGAAGGGACTGTTTCTCAGTACTTC. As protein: CASSWGKEGTVSQYF.